This TCR beta chain derives from a study of cytomegalovirus exposure and HLA in healthy donors. Study-wide points: Cytomegalovirus status, reportedly, was diagnosed with high specificity and sensitivity by the classifier.

Concerning this clone itself: What it recognizes is unknown.

A multiplex PCR was run with 60 Vbeta primers and 13 Jbeta primers. The table came from immunoSEQ multiplex PCR; TCRdb's copy has only in-frame clones and leaves some out. The table records 160,000 or so clones, roughly 85% of them present only once. CDR3 length equals 15 residues. Trimming removed 5 bases at V and 1 base at J, with 14 bases between. The V gene's germline CDR1 is KGHSH and CDR2 LQKENI. The sequence was obtained from a man aged 35 to 55 in good health and CMV-seropositive. V and J are TRBV18 and TRBJ1-1; D unclear. The sequenced material came from PBMCs. DNA for the CDR3: TGTGCCAGCTCAGCGGCGCCTCAACCGAACACTGAAGCTTTCTTT. This sequence encodes CASSAAPQPNTEAFF. The full variable domain, completed using reference TRBV18 and TRBJ1-1, is NAGVMQNPRHLVRRRGQEARLRCSPMKGHSHVYWYRQLPEEGLKFMVYLQKENIIDESGMPKERFSAEFPKEGPSILRIQQVVRGDSAAYFCASSAAPQPNTEAFFGQGTRLTVV.